The entry that follows covers one T cell receptor (beta chain) sequence. The data belong to a study of metastatic and nonmetastatic thyroid tumors. TCRdb re-called clones via MiXCR from the PCR reads. This sample has about 39,000 clones, with approximately 20% found just once. No patient received treatment before thyroid surgery. V lost 5 bases and J lost 6, with 12 bases in between. The CDR3 is 13 residues long. Germline V gives CDR1 LNHDA, CDR2 SQIVND (reference sequence). This chain connects TRBV19 to TRBJ2-3; tentatively, D is TRBD2 (6 bases). Sequencing input: blood. This TCR derives from a female donor with papillary thyroid cancer or a benign thyroid nodule (not recorded which). Some clones in this sample may be carry-over from other donors' samples. The CDR3 loop is CASSPGLSDTQYF. The CDR3 DNA reads TGTGCCAGTAGTCCCGGACTATCTGATACGCAGTATTTT.